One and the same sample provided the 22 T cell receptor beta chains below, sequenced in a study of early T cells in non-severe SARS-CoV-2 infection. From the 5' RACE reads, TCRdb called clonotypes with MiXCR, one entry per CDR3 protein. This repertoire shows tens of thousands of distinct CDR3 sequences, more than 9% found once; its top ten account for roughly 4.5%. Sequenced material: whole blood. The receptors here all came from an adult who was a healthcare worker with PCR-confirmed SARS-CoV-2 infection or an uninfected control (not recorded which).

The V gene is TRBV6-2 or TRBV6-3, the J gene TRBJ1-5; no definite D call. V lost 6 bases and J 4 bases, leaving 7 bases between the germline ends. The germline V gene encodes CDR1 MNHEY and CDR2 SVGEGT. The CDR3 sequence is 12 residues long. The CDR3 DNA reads TGTGCCAGCAGCCTCGTTAATCAGCCCCAGCATTTT. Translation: CASSLVNQPQHF.

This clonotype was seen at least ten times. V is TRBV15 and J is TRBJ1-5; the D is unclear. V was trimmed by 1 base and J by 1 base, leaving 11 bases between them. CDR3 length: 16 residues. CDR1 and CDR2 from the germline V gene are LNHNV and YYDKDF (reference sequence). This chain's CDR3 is CATSRGASLSNQPQHF. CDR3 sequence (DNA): TGTGCCACCAGCAGAGGCGCGAGTTTGAGCAATCAGCCCCAGCATTTT. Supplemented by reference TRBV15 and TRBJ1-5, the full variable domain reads DAMVIQNPRYQVTQFGKPVTLSCSQTLNHNVMYWYQQKSSQAPKLLFHYYDKDFNNEADTPDNFQSRRPNTSFCFLDIRSPGLGDTAMYLCATSRGASLSNQPQHFGDGTRLSIL.

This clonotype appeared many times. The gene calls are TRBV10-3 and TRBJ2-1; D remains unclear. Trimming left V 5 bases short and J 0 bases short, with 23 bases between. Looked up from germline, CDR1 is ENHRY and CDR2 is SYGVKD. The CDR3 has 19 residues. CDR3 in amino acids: CAISRIPPTALGSYNEQFF. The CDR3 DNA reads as TGTGCCATCAGTAGGATACCCCCCACGGCGTTAGGCTCCTACAATGAGCAGTTCTTC.

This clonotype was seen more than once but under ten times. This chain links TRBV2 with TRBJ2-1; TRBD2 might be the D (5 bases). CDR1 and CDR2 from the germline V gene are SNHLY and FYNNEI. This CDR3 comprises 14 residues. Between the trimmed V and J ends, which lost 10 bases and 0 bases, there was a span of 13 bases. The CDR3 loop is CATPPGSSYNEQFF. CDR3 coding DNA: TGTGCCACCCCGCCGGGAAGCTCCTACAATGAGCAGTTCTTC.

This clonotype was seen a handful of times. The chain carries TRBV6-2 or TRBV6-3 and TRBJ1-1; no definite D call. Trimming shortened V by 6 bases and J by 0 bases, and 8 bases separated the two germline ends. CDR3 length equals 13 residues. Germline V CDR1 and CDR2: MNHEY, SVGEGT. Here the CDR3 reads CASRKTVNTEAFF. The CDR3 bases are TGTGCCAGCAGAAAGACGGTGAACACTGAAGCTTTCTTT.

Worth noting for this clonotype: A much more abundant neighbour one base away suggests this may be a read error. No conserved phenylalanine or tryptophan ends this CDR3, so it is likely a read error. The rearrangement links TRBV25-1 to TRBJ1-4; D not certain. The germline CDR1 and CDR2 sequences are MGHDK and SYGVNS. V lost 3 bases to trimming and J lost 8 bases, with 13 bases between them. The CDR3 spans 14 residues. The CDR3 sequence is CASSDDGESEKLFL. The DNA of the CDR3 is TGTGCCAGCAGTGATGATGGGGAATCCGAAAAACTGTTTCTT.

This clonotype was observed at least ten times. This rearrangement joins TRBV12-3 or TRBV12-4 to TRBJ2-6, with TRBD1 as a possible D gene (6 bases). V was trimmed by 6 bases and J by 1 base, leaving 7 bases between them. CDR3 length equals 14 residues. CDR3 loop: CASRRGSGANVLTF. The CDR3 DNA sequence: TGTGCCAGCAGGAGGGGGTCTGGGGCCAACGTCCTGACTTTC.

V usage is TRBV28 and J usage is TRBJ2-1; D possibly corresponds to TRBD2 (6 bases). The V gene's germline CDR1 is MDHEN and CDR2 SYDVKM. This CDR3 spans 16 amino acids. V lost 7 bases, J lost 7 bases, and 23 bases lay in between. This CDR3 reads CASTDPLTGVRNEQFF. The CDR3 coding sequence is TGTGCCAGCACCGACCCTTTAACGGGAGTACGGAATGAGCAGTTCTTC.

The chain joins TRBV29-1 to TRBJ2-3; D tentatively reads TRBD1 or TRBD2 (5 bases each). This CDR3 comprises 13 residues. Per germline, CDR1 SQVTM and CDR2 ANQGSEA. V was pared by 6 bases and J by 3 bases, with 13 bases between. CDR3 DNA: TGCAGCGTCGGGGACGTAGCTACAGATACGCAGTATTTT. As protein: CSVGDVATDTQYF.

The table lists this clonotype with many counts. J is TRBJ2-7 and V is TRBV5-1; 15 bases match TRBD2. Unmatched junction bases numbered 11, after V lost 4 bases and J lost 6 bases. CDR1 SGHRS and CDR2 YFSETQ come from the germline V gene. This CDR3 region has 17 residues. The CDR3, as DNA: TGCGCCAGCAGCCCTGGACTAGCGGGGGGGAGACCCTCCGAGCAGTACTTC. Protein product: CASSPGLAGGRPSEQYF.

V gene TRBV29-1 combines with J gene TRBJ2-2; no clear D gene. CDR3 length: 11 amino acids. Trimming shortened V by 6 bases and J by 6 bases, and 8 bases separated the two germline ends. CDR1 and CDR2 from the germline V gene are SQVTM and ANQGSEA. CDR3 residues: CSVGRPGELFF. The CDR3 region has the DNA TGCAGCGTAGGACGTCCCGGGGAGCTGTTTTTT.

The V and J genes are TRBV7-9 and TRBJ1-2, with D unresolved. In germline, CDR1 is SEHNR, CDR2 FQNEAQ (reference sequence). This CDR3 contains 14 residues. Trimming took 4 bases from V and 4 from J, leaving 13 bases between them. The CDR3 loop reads CASSSDKDGYGYTF. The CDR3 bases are TGTGCCAGCAGCTCCGATAAGGACGGCTATGGCTACACCTTC.

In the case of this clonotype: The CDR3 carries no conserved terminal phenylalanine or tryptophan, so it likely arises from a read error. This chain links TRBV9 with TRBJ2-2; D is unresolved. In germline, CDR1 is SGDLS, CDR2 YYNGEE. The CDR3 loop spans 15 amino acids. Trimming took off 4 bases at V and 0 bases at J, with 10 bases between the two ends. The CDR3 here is CASSPRGANTGELFL. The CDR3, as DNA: TGTGCCAGCAGCCCCCGTGGAGCGAACACCGGGGAGCTGTTTCTT.

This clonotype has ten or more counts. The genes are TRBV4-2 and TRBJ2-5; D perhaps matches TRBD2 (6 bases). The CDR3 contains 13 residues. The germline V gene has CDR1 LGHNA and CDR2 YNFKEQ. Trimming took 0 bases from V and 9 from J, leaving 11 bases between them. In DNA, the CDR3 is TGTGCCAGCAGCCAAGATTGGAGGGAAGCCCAGTACTTC. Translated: CASSQDWREAQYF.

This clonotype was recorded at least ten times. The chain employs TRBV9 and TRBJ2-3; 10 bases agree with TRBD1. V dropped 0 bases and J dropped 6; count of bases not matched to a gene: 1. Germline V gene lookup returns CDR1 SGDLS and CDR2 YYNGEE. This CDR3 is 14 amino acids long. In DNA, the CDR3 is TGTGCCAGCAGCGTAGTGGGACAGGGGGATACGCAGTATTTT. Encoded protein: CASSVVGQGDTQYF.

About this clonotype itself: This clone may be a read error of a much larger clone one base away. In DNA, the CDR3 is TGTGCCAGCAGTTCAGGGACAGCCCCCTATGGCTACACCTTC. Amino acid sequence: CASSSGTAPYGYTF. The J gene is TRBJ1-2, the V gene TRBV27; 7 bases are a match to TRBD1. CDR1 is MNHEY, CDR2 SMNVEV, per germline (reference sequence). Germline trimming cut 4 bases from V and 4 bases from J; bases unmatched to any gene: 6. The CDR3 consists of 14 residues.

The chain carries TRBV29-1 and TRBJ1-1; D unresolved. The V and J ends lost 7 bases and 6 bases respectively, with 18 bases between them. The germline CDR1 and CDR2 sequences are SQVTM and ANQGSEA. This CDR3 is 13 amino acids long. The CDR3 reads CSALPRREAEAFF. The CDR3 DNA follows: TGCAGCGCGCTCCCGCGGAGGGAGGCTGAAGCTTTCTTT.

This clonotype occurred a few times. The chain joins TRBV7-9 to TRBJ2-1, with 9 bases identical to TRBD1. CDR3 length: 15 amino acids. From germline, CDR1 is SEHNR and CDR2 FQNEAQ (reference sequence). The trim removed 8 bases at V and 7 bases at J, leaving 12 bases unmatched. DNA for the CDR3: TGTGCCAGCCGAGTCTTTGGACAGGGGACGAATGAGCAGTTCTTC. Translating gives CASRVFGQGTNEQFF. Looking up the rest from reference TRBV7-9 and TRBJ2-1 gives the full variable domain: DTGVSQNPRHKITKRGQNVTFRCDPISEHNRLYWYRQTLGQGPEFLTYFQNEAQLEKSRLLSDRFSAERPKGSFSTLEIQRTEQGDSAMYLCASRVFGQGTNEQFFGPGTRLTVL.

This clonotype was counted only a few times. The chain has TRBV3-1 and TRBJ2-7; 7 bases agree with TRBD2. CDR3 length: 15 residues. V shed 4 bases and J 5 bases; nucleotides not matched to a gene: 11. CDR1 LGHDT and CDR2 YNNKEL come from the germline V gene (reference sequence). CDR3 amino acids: CASSPPRAGRDEQYF. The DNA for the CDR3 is TGTGCCAGCAGCCCCCCTCGGGCAGGGAGGGACGAGCAGTACTTC.

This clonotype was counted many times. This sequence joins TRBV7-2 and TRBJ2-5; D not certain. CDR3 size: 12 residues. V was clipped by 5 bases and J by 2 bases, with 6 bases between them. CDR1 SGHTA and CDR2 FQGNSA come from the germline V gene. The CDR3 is CASSLFQETQYF. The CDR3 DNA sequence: TGTGCCAGCAGCCTCTTTCAAGAGACCCAGTACTTC.

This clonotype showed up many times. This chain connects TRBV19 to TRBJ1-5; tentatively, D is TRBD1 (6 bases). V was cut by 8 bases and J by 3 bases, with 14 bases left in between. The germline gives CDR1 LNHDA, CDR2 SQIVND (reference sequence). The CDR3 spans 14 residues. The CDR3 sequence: CASAHRDPNQPQHF. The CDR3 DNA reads TGTGCCAGTGCCCACAGGGACCCCAATCAGCCCCAGCATTTT.

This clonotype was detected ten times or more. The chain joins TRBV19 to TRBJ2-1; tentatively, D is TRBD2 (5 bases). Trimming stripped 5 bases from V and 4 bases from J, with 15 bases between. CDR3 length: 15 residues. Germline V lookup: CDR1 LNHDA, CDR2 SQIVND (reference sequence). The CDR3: CASSRGDLEYNEQFF. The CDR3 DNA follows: TGTGCCAGTAGTCGGGGAGACCTCGAGTACAATGAGCAGTTCTTC.